The clone carrying this T cell receptor (beta chain) has just a few counts. This entry is derived from a study of T-cell reconstitution after alpha-beta-depleted transplantation in children. Unique molecular identifiers tagged the TCRbeta library. One entry per CDR3 protein, called by TCRdb with MiXCR from the PCR reads. The sample lists roughly 200,000 distinct CDR3 sequences, more than 14% occurring once. The CDR3 is 15 amino acids. Germline-derived CDR1 and CDR2 are SGHAT and FQNNGV. V gave up 3 bases and J gave up 6 bases, with 17 bases separating them. The chain employs TRBV11-2 and TRBJ1-2; D is ambiguous. Material: PBMCs from the stem cell graft donor, obtained from the stem cell graft. The receptor comes from a human donor who donated a stem cell graft to a child with acute lymphoblastic leukemia. As DNA, the CDR3 is TGTGCCAGCAGCTTGGACGGACGGGGAGGGAATGGCTACACCTTC. Translated: CASSLDGRGGNGYTF. The complete variable domain, with remaining parts taken from reference TRBV11-2 and TRBJ1-2, reads EAGVAQSPRYKIIEKRQSVAFWCNPISGHATLYWYQQILGQGPKLLIQFQNNGVVDDSQLPKDRFSAERLKGVDSTLKIQPAKLEDSAVYLCASSLDGRGGNGYTFGSGTRLTVV.